This TCR beta chain was found in a study of CD8 T cells in ankylosing spondylitis. Germline CDR1 and CDR2: DFQATT and SNEGSKA (reference sequence). This CDR3 is 12 amino acids long. By quantitative 5'-RACE with molecular barcodes, the TCR beta libraries were made. Using its own MiXCR run on the 5' RACE reads, TCRdb lists one record per CDR3 protein. In the table there are 69,000 or so distinct CDR3 sequences, about 5.2% of which are singletons. This clonotype showed up many times. Its specificity is not known. Whole-study results and caveats: Relatively rare in peripheral blood, disease-linked clones were also CD8+. Disease-linked clones reportedly concentrated significantly in matched ankylosing spondylitis synovial fluid. In the blood and synovial fluid of reactive arthritis, some motif variants had been previously reported.

Material for sequencing was blood, either unsorted or a sorted T cell fraction (not recorded which). This sequence joins TRBV20-1 and TRBJ1-1; D gene uncertain. This clonotype was sampled from a male donor with ankylosing spondylitis or in good health (not recorded which). CDR3 DNA sequence: TGCAGCTTGGACCGGGGGAACACTGAAGCTTTCTTT. It specifies CSLDRGNTEAFF.